A single sample is the source of the 12 T cell receptor beta chains below, sequenced in a study of vaccination effects on CD4 cells after COVID-19. Ahead of sequencing, the ViraFEST assay grew antigen-specific CD4+ T cells using viral peptide pools. Culturing for around eleven days preceded CD4+ T cell isolation. Infection with SARS-CoV-2 occurred in the person between March and December 2020, and PCR confirmed it. Each participant was administered two doses of either the BNT162b2 or the mRNA-1273 vaccine. No antigens are known for them. This table comes from immunoSEQ multiplex PCR, and its TCRdb copy is limited to in-frame clones, with some not included. Of around 15,000 clones detected, over 65% appear once; the ten largest clones hold about 20%. The sample here was CD4+ T cells from PBMCs cultured with SARS-CoV-2 spike peptides, taken after COVID-19 vaccination. The receptors here all came from a human donor who had a prior SARS-CoV-2 infection.

The CDR3 DNA reads TGCGCCAGCAGCCAAGCCCCCGGGACAGGACGAATCAATTCACCCCTCCACTTT. Amino acid sequence: CASSQAPGTGRINSPLHF. This chain joins TRBV4-1 and TRBJ1-6, with TRBD1 identical over 8 bases. J was trimmed by 7 bases and V by 1 base; bases with no gene match: 12. Germline V gives CDR1 MGHRA, CDR2 YSYEKL. This CDR3 is 18 amino acids long.

The rearrangement joins TRBV7-2 to TRBJ2-3, with 9 positions matching TRBD1. Germline values: CDR1 SGHTA, CDR2 FQGNSA. The length of the CDR3 is 16 residues. V trimming: 0 bases; J trimming: 6 bases; junction bases outside the gene matches: 7. DNA of the CDR3: TGTGCCAGCAGCTTAGCCGGGACAGGGACAGGCGATACGCAGTATTTT. Translating it yields CASSLAGTGTGDTQYF.

This clone was counted once. The V and J genes are TRBV20-1 and TRBJ2-1; D not certain. This CDR3 spans 15 amino acids. Germline CDR1 is DFQATT and CDR2 is SNEGSKA (reference sequence). Trimming pared 3 bases from V and 2 bases from J, leaving 14 bases between. The CDR3 is CSASRNRITYNEQFF. CDR3 DNA: TGCAGTGCTAGTCGAAATAGGATAACCTACAATGAGCAGTTCTTC.

The gene calls are TRBV5-4 and TRBJ1-1, with D possibly matching TRBD1 (6 bases). The V gene lost 4 bases and the J gene lost 4 bases, with 17 bases spanning the gap. This CDR3 comprises 15 residues. Germline CDR1 reads SGHNT; CDR2 reads YYREEE (reference sequence). This CDR3 reads CASSLQRGGPTEAFF. The DNA of the CDR3 is TGTGCCAGCAGCCTACAACGTGGGGGGCCCACTGAAGCTTTCTTT.

The chain recombines TRBV12-3 or TRBV12-4 with TRBJ1-1, with TRBD1 as a possible D gene (6 bases). This CDR3 has 12 amino acids. V lost 6 bases and J 2 bases, leaving 7 bases between the germline ends. The CDR3: CASRQGNTEAFF. The CDR3 nucleotides are TGTGCCAGCAGACAGGGTAACACTGAAGCTTTCTTT.

The chain links TRBV18 to TRBJ1-1, with D hard to call. Germline-derived CDR1 and CDR2 are KGHSH and LQKENI. This CDR3 spans 14 amino acids. V was cut by 6 bases and J by 0 bases, with 11 bases left in between. The CDR3 sequence is CASSHSSLNTEAFF. CDR3 DNA: TGTGCCAGCTCCCATTCTAGTTTGAACACTGAAGCTTTCTTT.

This chain uses TRBV7-2 with TRBJ2-3, with a possible D match to TRBD1 (6 bases). In germline, CDR1 is SGHTA, CDR2 FQGNSA. CDR3 length equals 17 residues. Trimming took 1 base from V and 3 from J, leaving 17 bases between them. The CDR3 spells CASSLVGPWTETDTQYF. In DNA form, the CDR3 reads TGTGCCAGCAGCTTAGTTGGTCCATGGACAGAAACAGATACGCAGTATTTT.

The chain links TRBV5-1 to TRBJ1-4, with no clear D. Germline CDR1 reads SGHRS; CDR2 reads YFSETQ. The CDR3 covers 13 residues. V shed 4 bases and J shed 5 bases, with 9 bases lying between them. The CDR3 DNA sequence: TGCGCCAGCAGCCCGGACGGGAATGAAAAACTGTTTTTT. Translation: CASSPDGNEKLFF.

The V and J genes are TRBV11-3 and TRBJ2-2, with TRBD1 matching over 7 bases. The CDR3 has 17 residues. With 3 bases clipped from V and 2 bases from J, the junction kept 9 bases outside the gene matches. Germline V lookup: CDR1 SGHNT, CDR2 YENEEA. This CDR3 reads CASSLGSGTDNTGELFF. The CDR3 bases are TGTGCCAGCAGCTTGGGCTCCGGGACAGATAACACCGGGGAGCTGTTTTTT.

This clone showed up just a few times. The chain has TRBV19 and TRBJ2-3, with 8 bases lining up with TRBD2. This CDR3 is built from 15 residues. Per the germline V gene, CDR1 is LNHDA and CDR2 is SQIVND (reference sequence). J was trimmed by 8 bases and V by 1 base; bases with no gene match: 8. The CDR3 region has the DNA TGTGCCAGTAGTATAGGGGGACTAGTGTGGGGTACGCAGTATTTT. The encoded protein is CASSIGGLVWGTQYF.

This clone was observed a few times. The chain is built from TRBV27 and TRBJ2-3; D is tentatively TRBD1 or TRBD2 (5 bases each). Germline CDR1 MNHEY, CDR2 SMNVEV (reference sequence). Trimming took 0 bases from V and 1 from J, leaving 8 bases between them. The CDR3 consists of 15 residues. CDR3 nucleotides: TGTGCCAGCAGTTTATCGGGGGTGGGCACAGATACGCAGTATTTT. Translation gives CASSLSGVGTDTQYF.

The gene calls are TRBV4-2 and TRBJ1-5, with a possible D match to TRBD1 (5 bases). Germline V CDR1 and CDR2: LGHNA, YNFKEQ. The CDR3 is made up of 17 amino acids. Trimming removed 0 bases at V and 5 bases at J, with 17 bases between. The CDR3 reads CASSQESLAGRDQPQHF. CDR3 DNA sequence: TGTGCCAGCAGCCAAGAGTCCTTGGCGGGCAGGGATCAGCCCCAGCATTTT.